The 4 T cell receptor beta chains listed next were all sequenced from one sample in a study of blood T cell repertoires in COVID-19. Here immunoSEQ multiplex PCR was the method, and the copy in TCRdb shows in-frame clones only, minus some. Here the sample spans about 50,000 clones, over 90% being singletons. Source material: peripheral blood. The receptors derive from a middle-aged man with active COVID-19.

This chain links TRBV19 with TRBJ2-3; no firm D call. This CDR3 region has 13 residues. Germline CDR1 reads LNHDA; CDR2 reads SQIVND (reference sequence). Trimming stripped 8 bases from V and 2 bases from J, with 11 bases between. The CDR3 reads CASGPINTDTQYF. CDR3 DNA sequence: TGTGCCAGTGGGCCCATTAACACAGATACGCAGTATTTT.

This chain joins TRBV18 and TRBJ2-1; 7 nucleotides agree with TRBD2. The CDR3 is made up of 15 amino acids. With 8 bases clipped from V and 4 bases from J, the junction kept 11 bases outside the gene matches. Germline V gene data show CDR1 as KGHSH and CDR2 as LQKENI. The CDR3 region is CASTIRLAGYNEQFF. In nucleotides, the CDR3 is TGTGCCAGCACCATAAGACTAGCCGGTTACAATGAGCAGTTCTTC.

This chain uses TRBV7-9 with TRBJ1-2; TRBD1 matches at 9 bases. This CDR3 is 13 amino acids long. CDR1 SEHNR and CDR2 FQNEAQ come from the germline V gene (reference sequence). The V and J ends lost 5 bases and 7 bases, in that order; junction bases with no gene match: 5. CDR3 sequence: CASSRGTGTGYTF. The CDR3 DNA sequence: TGTGCCAGCAGCCGAGGGACAGGGACTGGCTACACCTTC.

This sequence joins TRBV6-2 or TRBV6-3 and TRBJ2-7, with a weak D call TRBD1 (6 bases). Per germline, CDR1 MNHEY and CDR2 SVGEGT. This CDR3 contains 17 residues. The ends were cut back, 4 bases at V and 0 bases at J, with 19 bases in the middle. The DNA for the CDR3 is TGTGCCAGCAGTTTCTTTCGGACAGCCGGATACTCCTACGAGCAGTACTTC. Amino acids: CASSFFRTAGYSYEQYF.